Shown below are 25 T cell receptor beta chains from a single sample sequenced in a study of T-cell reconstitution after alpha-beta-depleted transplantation in children. Unique molecular identifiers were incorporated during preparation of the TCRbeta library. TCRdb itself ran the PCR reads through MiXCR, one entry per CDR3 protein. This table has hundreds of thousands of distinct CDR3 sequences, about 23% appearing once. Sequences were derived from PBMCs, mostly from graft donor cells, sampled 360 days after TCRalphabeta/CD19-depleted stem cell transplant. The source of these receptors is a boy under three years old who had a stem cell transplant for acute myeloid leukemia, so the T cells may come from the graft donor.

This clonotype was counted a few times. The V gene is TRBV10-3, the J gene TRBJ2-1; maybe TRBD2 (6 bases). The germline CDR1 and CDR2 sequences are ENHRY and SYGVKD. V lost 0 bases, J lost 3 bases, and 9 bases lay in between. The CDR3 sequence is 15 residues long. The CDR3 here is CAISESNSGYNEQFF. In DNA form, the CDR3 reads TGTGCCATCAGTGAGTCGAATAGCGGCTACAATGAGCAGTTCTTC.

Only a few counts were recorded for this clonotype. The chain joins TRBV5-4 to TRBJ2-1, with 8 bases aligning to TRBD1. The V gene end was trimmed by 4 bases and the J gene end by 0 bases; junction bases not matched to a gene: 3. The germline gives CDR1 SGHNT, CDR2 YYREEE (reference sequence). The CDR3 contains 15 residues. Here the CDR3 DNA reads TGTGCCAGCAGCACCGGGACAGGCTCCTACAATGAGCAGTTCTTC. Protein: CASSTGTGSYNEQFF.

The chain carries TRBV7-9 and TRBJ2-3; TRBD1 agrees at 10 bases. This CDR3 is 16 amino acids long. The trim removed 1 base at V and 2 bases at J, leaving 3 bases unmatched. Germline values: CDR1 SEHNR, CDR2 FQNEAQ (reference sequence). The CDR3 here is CASSLGQGALTDTQYF. As DNA, the CDR3 is TGTGCCAGCAGCTTAGGACAGGGGGCCCTCACAGATACGCAGTATTTT.

Many counts were recorded for this clonotype. The V and J genes are TRBV10-1 and TRBJ1-1; TRBD1 is a possible D gene (6 bases). Trimming took off 4 bases at V and 1 base at J, with 7 bases between the two ends. Germline lookup yields CDR1 WNHNN and CDR2 SYGVQD (reference sequence). CDR3 length equals 13 residues. Written as DNA, the CDR3 is TGCGCCAGCAGTGGACAGGAGAACACTGAAGCTTTCTTT. Amino acid sequence: CASSGQENTEAFF.

The rearrangement uses TRBV12-3 or TRBV12-4 and TRBJ1-5; 10 bases align to TRBD1. The length of the CDR3 is 19 residues. Unmatched junction bases numbered 16, after V lost 8 bases and J lost 0 bases. CDR3 in DNA: TGTGCCAGCTGCAAAAGTCCCGGGACAGGGGCCCATAGCAATCAGCCCCAGCATTTT. Its translation is CASCKSPGTGAHSNQPQHF.

This clonotype was recorded a few times. The DNA of the CDR3 is TGTGCCACCAGCCGATGGGACAGCTCGTACGAGCAGTACGTC. The encoded protein is CATSRWDSSYEQYV. This sequence joins TRBV15 and TRBJ2-7; the match to TRBD1 covers 7 bases. Per the germline V gene, CDR1 is LNHNV and CDR2 is YYDKDF (reference sequence). V gave up 5 bases and J gave up 4 bases; unmatched junction bases: 8. This CDR3 comprises 14 residues.

The rearrangement uses TRBV9 and TRBJ2-3, with 10 bases that match TRBD2. Trimming removed 0 bases from V and 2 bases from J; junction bases left unmatched: 6. Germline V CDR1 and CDR2: SGDLS, YYNGEE. This CDR3 has 17 residues. The CDR3 sequence is CASSVGLAGAYTDTQYF. The CDR3 DNA follows: TGTGCCAGCAGCGTAGGGCTAGCGGGAGCCTACACAGATACGCAGTATTTT.

The chain has TRBV7-9 and TRBJ2-7, with 11 bases fitting TRBD2. Germline V lookup: CDR1 SEHNR, CDR2 FQNEAQ (reference sequence). The CDR3 contains 15 residues. The V gene end was trimmed by 5 bases and the J gene end by 2 bases; junction bases not matched to a gene: 5. CDR3 nucleotides: TGTGCCAGCAGCCCCCGACTAGCGGGAACCTACGAGCAGTACTTC. It encodes CASSPRLAGTYEQYF.

The genes are TRBV7-7 and TRBJ2-5; D gene unclear. Between the trimmed V and J ends, which lost 5 bases and 2 bases, there was a span of 18 bases. CDR3 length: 16 residues. Germline CDR1 and CDR2: SSHAT and FNYEAQ (reference sequence). DNA for the CDR3: TGTGCCAGCAGCCTTTCCGTGGTGTCAGTTCAAGAGACCCAGTACTTC. This gives the protein CASSLSVVSVQETQYF. The entire variable domain, with the rest obtained from reference TRBV7-7 and TRBJ2-5, is as follows: GAGVSQSPRYKVTKRGQDVTLRCDPISSHATLYWYQQALGQGPEFLTYFNYEAQPDKSGLPSDRFSAERPEGSISTLTIQRTEQRDSAMYRCASSLSVVSVQETQYFGPGTRLLVL.

This clonotype appeared many times. The rearrangement joins TRBV5-5 to TRBJ1-2; D is perhaps TRBD1 (5 bases). The germline gives CDR1 SGHKS, CDR2 YYEKEE (reference sequence). The germline V and J ends were trimmed by 0 bases and 4 bases, with 10 bases remaining between them. The CDR3 contains 14 residues. This chain's CDR3 is CASSLVRAAYGYTF. CDR3 bases: TGTGCCAGCAGCTTGGTCAGGGCTGCCTATGGCTACACCTTC.

This clonotype was seen a handful of times. This chain links TRBV6-5 with TRBJ1-2; 9 bases match TRBD1. CDR1 is MNHEY, CDR2 SVGAGI, per germline. The CDR3 contains 18 residues. The junction had 16 bases not matched to a gene; V was cut back by 2 bases and J by 6 bases. CDR3 nucleotide sequence: TGTGCCAGCAGTTACGGGTCCCCTCCGGACAGGGGATTAGATGGCTACACCTTC. It translates to CASSYGSPPDRGLDGYTF.

The rearrangement links TRBV7-6 to TRBJ1-1; D gene uncertain. Trimming left V 2 bases short and J 7 bases short, with 11 bases between. Per germline, CDR1 SGHVS and CDR2 FNYEAQ. The CDR3 consists of 13 residues. The CDR3 loop reads CASSLIWASEAFF. CDR3 DNA sequence: TGTGCCAGCAGCTTAATCTGGGCCAGTGAAGCTTTCTTT.

Note on this clonotype: This clone may be a read error of a much larger clone one base away. For the CDR3, the DNA is TGTGCCAGCAGCTTACGCAGGGTAGATACGCAGTATTTT. Protein product: CASSLRRVDTQYF. This chain links TRBV11-3 with TRBJ2-3, with D maybe TRBD1 (5 bases). The length of the CDR3 is 13 residues. Per germline, CDR1 SGHNT and CDR2 YENEEA. The V gene lost 2 bases and the J gene lost 5 bases, with 8 bases spanning the gap.

The chain combines TRBV12-3 or TRBV12-4 with TRBJ2-1; the match to TRBD1 covers 8 bases. The CDR3 has 13 amino acids. V lost 6 bases to trimming and J lost 10 bases; unmatched junction nucleotides: 8. CDR3 loop: CASSRLPGGEQFF. In DNA form, the CDR3 reads TGTGCCAGCAGCCGTCTCCCAGGGGGCGAGCAGTTCTTC.

This clonotype was picked up many times. V usage is TRBV19 and J usage is TRBJ1-5; no definite D call. The CDR3 is 13 amino acids. Trimming took 7 bases from V and 4 from J, leaving 11 bases between them. Germline V gene data show CDR1 as LNHDA and CDR2 as SQIVND (reference sequence). The CDR3 DNA reads TGTGCCAGTATAGTCCCGTGGAATCAGCCCCAGCATTTT. Translation: CASIVPWNQPQHF.

This clonotype was detected many times. This rearrangement joins TRBV12-3 or TRBV12-4 to TRBJ1-2; 7 positions agree with TRBD1. The CDR3 runs to 14 residues. V was clipped by 4 bases and J by 4 bases; unmatched bases: 6. CDR3: CASSSSRDSYGYTF. The CDR3 DNA sequence: TGTGCCAGCAGTTCATCTAGGGACAGCTATGGCTACACCTTC.

The rearrangement joins TRBV4-3 to TRBJ2-3; D gene unclear. From germline, CDR1 is LGHNA and CDR2 YSLEER. The CDR3 sequence is 15 residues long. V was shortened by 0 bases and J by 4 bases, with 11 bases between the two germline ends. CDR3 coding DNA: TGCGCCAGCAGCCAAGATTTCCAGGAGTCAGATACGCAGTATTTT. Its translation: CASSQDFQESDTQYF.

This clonotype came up many times. V is TRBV5-1 and J is TRBJ2-1; 12 bases align to TRBD2. The CDR3 runs to 15 residues. V lost 4 bases to trimming and J lost 10 bases; unmatched junction nucleotides: 9. Germline-derived CDR1 and CDR2 are SGHRS and YFSETQ. CDR3 nucleotides: TGCGCCAGCAGCCTGACTAGCGGGGGCTCTATGGAGCAGTTCTTC. This encodes CASSLTSGGSMEQFF.

The chain has TRBV6-1 and TRBJ2-2, with 8 bases aligning to TRBD1. Per germline, CDR1 MNHNS and CDR2 SASEGT. CDR3 length: 15 amino acids. V was pared by 6 bases and J by 2 bases, with 5 bases of the junction left unmatched. CDR3 protein: CASRNQGANTGELFF. CDR3 nucleotides: TGTGCCAGCAGGAACCAGGGGGCCAACACCGGGGAGCTGTTTTTT.

The chain combines TRBV29-1 with TRBJ2-3; the match to TRBD2 covers 9 bases. From germline, CDR1 is SQVTM and CDR2 ANQGSEA. The CDR3 contains 18 residues. V lost 6 bases to trimming and J lost 5 bases; unmatched junction nucleotides: 21. The CDR3 reads CSVRAPGTSPLAGDTQYF. Written as DNA, the CDR3 is TGCAGCGTCCGCGCTCCCGGGACTAGCCCATTGGCTGGAGATACGCAGTATTTT.

This sequence joins TRBV9 and TRBJ2-5; no clear D. There are 15 residues in the CDR3. V lost 1 base to trimming and J lost 0 bases, with 10 bases between them. CDR1 is SGDLS, CDR2 YYNGEE, per germline. CDR3 loop: CASSVTAFYQETQYF. CDR3 DNA sequence: TGTGCCAGCAGCGTAACAGCGTTTTACCAAGAGACCCAGTACTTC.

The chain uses TRBV6-1 and TRBJ2-3; 10 bases fit TRBD2. Trimming took 7 bases from V and 4 from J; bases not matched to a gene: 20. There are 19 residues in the CDR3. Germline loops: CDR1 MNHNS, CDR2 SASEGT. CDR3 DNA: TGTGCCAGCAAAGGGGTTCAAGACCCGGGACTAGCGACTCCAGATACGCAGTATTTT. It translates to CASKGVQDPGLATPDTQYF.

The V and J genes are TRBV20-1 and TRBJ2-5; 13 nucleotides line up with TRBD2. The CDR3 loop spans 16 amino acids. Germline V gene data show CDR1 as DFQATT and CDR2 as SNEGSKA (reference sequence). Losses at the gene ends were 2 bases for V and 7 bases for J; bases not matched to a gene: 10. CDR3 in DNA: TGCAGTGCTAGACCAACTAGCGGGGGGGCCCGGGGGACCCAGTACTTC. Translating gives CSARPTSGGARGTQYF.

The chain has TRBV6-1 and TRBJ2-6; 8 nucleotides agree with TRBD2. The J segment lost 1 base and the V segment lost 5 bases, leaving 10 bases of the junction unmatched. The CDR3 loop spans 18 amino acids. Germline V gene lookup returns CDR1 MNHNS and CDR2 SASEGT. The chain's CDR3 is CASSQTGGATSGANVLTF. The CDR3 DNA follows: TGTGCCAGCAGTCAGACCGGGGGGGCGACTTCTGGGGCCAACGTCCTGACTTTC.

This clonotype was seen only a few times. The chain links TRBV7-9 to TRBJ1-6; D unclear. CDR1 and CDR2 (germline): SEHNR, FQNEAQ (reference sequence). This CDR3 region has 15 residues. Trimming left V 7 bases short and J 0 bases short, with 10 bases between. The CDR3 DNA follows: TGTGCCAGCACTGCCGGGAGCTCCTATAATTCACCCCTCCACTTT. It is translated as CASTAGSSYNSPLHF.